What follows are 2 T cell receptor beta chains derived from one specimen sequenced in a study of T cells in Graves' hyperthyroidism and ophthalmopathy. Amplification of TCR beta CDR3 regions used RNA as the template. The study used the HTBI primer set for a first-round RT-PCR of the TCR CDR3. TCRdb itself ran the multiplex PCR reads through MiXCR, one entry per CDR3 protein. The data show about 400,000 distinct CDR3 sequences, with more than 12% seen just once and about 30% held by the top ten. The specimen was blood. The receptors originated from a woman aged 25-40 years with Graves' hyperthyroidism.

The chain employs TRBV19 and TRBJ1-5; D perhaps matches TRBD1 (5 bases). From germline, CDR1 is LNHDA and CDR2 SQIVND (reference sequence). The CDR3 is 15 residues long. Trimming took off 3 bases at V and 2 bases at J, with 11 bases between the two ends. CDR3: CASSMLGEGNQPQHF. The CDR3 bases are TGTGCCAGTAGTATGTTGGGGGAAGGCAATCAGCCCCAGCATTTT. Filled out from reference TRBV19 and TRBJ1-5, the complete variable domain reads DGGITQSPKYLFRKEGQNVTLSCEQNLNHDAMYWYRQDPGQGLRLIYYSQIVNDFQKGDIAEGYSVSREKKESFPLTVTSAQKNPTAFYLCASSMLGEGNQPQHFGDGTRLSIL.

This clonotype was seen at least ten times. The rearrangement uses TRBV3-1 and TRBJ2-3; D is unresolved. CDR3 length equals 14 residues. CDR1 is LGHDT and CDR2 is YNNKEL in the germline V gene (reference sequence). Trimming shortened V by 4 bases and J by 1 base, and 9 bases separated the two germline ends. The CDR3 sequence: CASSRGYGTDTQYF. In DNA, the CDR3 is TGTGCCAGCAGCCGTGGGTATGGCACAGATACGCAGTATTTT.